This TCR beta chain was sequenced during a study of Ad26.COV2.S vaccination and SARS-CoV-2 variants. Across the study: Recipients of Ad26.COV2.S got it intramuscularly, once or twice 56 days apart.

V lost 0 bases to trimming and J lost 5 bases; unmatched junction nucleotides: 7. CDR3 size: 17 residues. The germline V gene encodes CDR1 SGHNT and CDR2 YENEEA. Regarding treatment: 19 received Ad26.COV2.S at low or high dose, single or two shots; 5 received placebo; per-sample allocation not given. Sampling happened 63 days after the first vaccine or placebo injection. The repertoire was sequenced with immunoSEQ multiplex PCR; TCRdb's copy has only in-frame clones and lacks some. The data hold 350,000 to 500,000 clones, with 90% observed a single time. This sequence was found in a person between 18 and 60 years old who received the Ad26.COV2.S COVID-19 vaccine or a placebo. The chain employs TRBV11-3 and TRBJ2-2, with 9 bases lining up with TRBD2. The source material was peripheral blood, sampled in a trial of Ad26.COV2.S vaccine versus placebo. The CDR3 DNA follows: TGTGCCAGCAGCTTAGATGAAAGGCTAGCGGGAACCGGGGAGCTGTTTTTT. Its translation: CASSLDERLAGTGELFF.